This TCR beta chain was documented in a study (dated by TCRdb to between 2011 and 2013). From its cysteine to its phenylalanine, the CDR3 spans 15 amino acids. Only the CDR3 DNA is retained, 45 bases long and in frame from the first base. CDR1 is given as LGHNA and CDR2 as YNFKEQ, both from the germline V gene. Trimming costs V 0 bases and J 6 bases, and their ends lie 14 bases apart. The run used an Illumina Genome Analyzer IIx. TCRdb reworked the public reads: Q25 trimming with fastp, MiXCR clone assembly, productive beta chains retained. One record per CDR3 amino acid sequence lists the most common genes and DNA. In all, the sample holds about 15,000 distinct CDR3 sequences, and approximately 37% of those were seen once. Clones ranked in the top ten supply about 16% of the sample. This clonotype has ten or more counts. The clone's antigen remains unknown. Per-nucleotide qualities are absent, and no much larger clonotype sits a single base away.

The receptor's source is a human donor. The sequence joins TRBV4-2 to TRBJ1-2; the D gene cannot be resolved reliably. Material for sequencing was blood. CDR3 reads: CASSQDQFYPDGYTF. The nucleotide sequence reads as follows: TGTGCCAGCAGCCAAGATCAGTTCTACCCCGATGGCTACACCTTC.